This T cell receptor (beta chain) was retrieved from a study of tumor-infiltrating lymphocytes in primary liver carcinoma. Total RNA (approximately 500 ng) served as template for TCR beta cDNA synthesis primed by a constant-region primer. Investigators got TCR beta libraries out of three nested multiplex PCR rounds, done with slightly modified ARM-PCR. Both of the initial two PCR rounds ran for around 9 cycles and employed TRBV1-TRBV30 forward primers alongside a C-beta reverse primer. TCRdb re-derived calls from the multiplex PCR reads in MiXCR, one entry per CDR3 protein. This table has around 71,000 distinct CDR3 sequences, over 55% appearing once. It was from approximately 22-30 mg of unsorted bulk tissue that RNA and DNA were co-extracted. This clonotype has only a few counts. The junction shows a germline mismatch at one end, possibly a read error. CDR3 length: 14 amino acids. Germline-derived CDR1 and CDR2 are MDHEN and SYDVKM.

The sequencing input was liver tumor tissue from sampling region 4. As to subset: tumor region T4, right-lateral pole. The rearrangement uses TRBV28 and TRBJ2-7; D may be TRBD2 (6 bases). This sequence was found in a woman aged 55-70 years with primary liver carcinoma and hepatitis B virus infection. CDR3 sequence (DNA): TGTGCCACCGGGCGGGATTGGAGCTCCTACGAGCGGTACTTC. It is translated as CATGRDWSSYERYF.